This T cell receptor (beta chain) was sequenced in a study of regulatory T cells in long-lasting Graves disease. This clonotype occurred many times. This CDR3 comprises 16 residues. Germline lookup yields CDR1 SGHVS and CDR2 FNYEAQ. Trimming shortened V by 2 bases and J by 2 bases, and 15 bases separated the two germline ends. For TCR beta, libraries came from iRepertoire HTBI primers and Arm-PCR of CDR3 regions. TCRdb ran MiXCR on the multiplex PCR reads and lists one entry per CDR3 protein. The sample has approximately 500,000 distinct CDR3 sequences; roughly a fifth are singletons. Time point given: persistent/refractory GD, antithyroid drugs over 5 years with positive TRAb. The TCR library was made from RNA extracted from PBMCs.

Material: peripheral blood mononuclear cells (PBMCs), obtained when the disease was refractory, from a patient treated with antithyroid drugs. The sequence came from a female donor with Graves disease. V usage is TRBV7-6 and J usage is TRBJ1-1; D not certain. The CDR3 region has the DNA TGTGCCAGCAGCTTATCGGCTCATCCGTATAACACTGAAGCTTTCTTT. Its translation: CASSLSAHPYNTEAFF.